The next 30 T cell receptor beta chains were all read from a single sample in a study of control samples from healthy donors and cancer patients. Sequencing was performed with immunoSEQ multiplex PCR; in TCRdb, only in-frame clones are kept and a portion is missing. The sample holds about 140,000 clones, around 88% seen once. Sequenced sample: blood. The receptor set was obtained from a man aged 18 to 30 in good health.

CDR3 in amino acids: CASSLDETSWTQYF. The CDR3 DNA follows: TGTGCCAGCAGCTTAGACGAGACTAGCTGGACCCAGTACTTC. The chain combines TRBV11-2 with TRBJ2-5; 7 bases align to TRBD2. Germline V CDR1 and CDR2: SGHAT, FQNNGV. The J segment lost 7 bases and the V segment lost 0 bases, leaving 5 bases of the junction unmatched. The CDR3 loop spans 14 amino acids.

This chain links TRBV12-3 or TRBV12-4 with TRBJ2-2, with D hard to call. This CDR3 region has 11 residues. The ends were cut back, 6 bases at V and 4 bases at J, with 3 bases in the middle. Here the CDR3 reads CASRSTGELFF. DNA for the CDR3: TGTGCCAGCAGATCCACCGGGGAGCTGTTTTTT.

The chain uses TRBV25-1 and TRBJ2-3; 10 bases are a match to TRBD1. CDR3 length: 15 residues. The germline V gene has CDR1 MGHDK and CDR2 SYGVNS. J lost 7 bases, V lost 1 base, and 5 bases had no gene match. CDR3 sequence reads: CASSEFGQGVNTQYF. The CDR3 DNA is TGTGCCAGCAGTGAATTTGGACAGGGGGTCAATACGCAGTATTTT.

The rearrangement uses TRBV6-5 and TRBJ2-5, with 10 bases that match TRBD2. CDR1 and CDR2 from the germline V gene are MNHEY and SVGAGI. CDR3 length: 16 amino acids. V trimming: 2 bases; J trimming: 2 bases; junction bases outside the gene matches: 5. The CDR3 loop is CASSYSLAGEQETQYF. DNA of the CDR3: TGTGCCAGCAGTTACAGCCTAGCGGGGGAGCAAGAGACCCAGTACTTC.

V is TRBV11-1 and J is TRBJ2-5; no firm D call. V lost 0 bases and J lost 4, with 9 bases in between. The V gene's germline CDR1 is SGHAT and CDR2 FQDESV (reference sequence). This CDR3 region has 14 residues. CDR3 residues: CASSLAGSGETQYF. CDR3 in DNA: TGTGCCAGCAGCTTAGCGGGGTCGGGAGAGACCCAGTACTTC.

The CDR3 coding sequence is TGTGCCAGCAGCCAAGAGGCCCCGGGAAACTATGGCTACACCTTC. The encoded protein is CASSQEAPGNYGYTF. The rearrangement joins TRBV3-1 (or the pseudogene TRBV3-2) to TRBJ1-2; D is ambiguous. The V gene lost 0 bases and the J gene lost 2 bases, with 10 bases spanning the gap. This CDR3 contains 15 residues. CDR1 LGHDT and CDR2 YNNKEL come from the germline V gene (reference sequence).

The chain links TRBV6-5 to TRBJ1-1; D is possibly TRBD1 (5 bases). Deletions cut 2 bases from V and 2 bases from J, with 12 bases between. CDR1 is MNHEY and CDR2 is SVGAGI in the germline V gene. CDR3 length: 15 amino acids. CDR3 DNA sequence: TGTGCCAGCAGTTACGCCAGACAGAAAAACACTGAAGCTTTCTTT. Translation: CASSYARQKNTEAFF.

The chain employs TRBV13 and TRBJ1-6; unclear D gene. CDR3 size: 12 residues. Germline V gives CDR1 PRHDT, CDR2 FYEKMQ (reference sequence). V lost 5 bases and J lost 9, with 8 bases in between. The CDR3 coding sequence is TGTGCCAGCAGCGGCGGCGGTTCACCCCTCCACTTT. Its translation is CASSGGGSPLHF.

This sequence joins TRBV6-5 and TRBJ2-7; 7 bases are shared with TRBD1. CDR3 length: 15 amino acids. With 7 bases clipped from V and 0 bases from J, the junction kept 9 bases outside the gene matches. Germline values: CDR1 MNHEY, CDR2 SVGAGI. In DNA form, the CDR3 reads TGTGCCAGCACTAGAACCGGGACAGCCTCCTACGAGCAGTACTTC. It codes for CASTRTGTASYEQYF.

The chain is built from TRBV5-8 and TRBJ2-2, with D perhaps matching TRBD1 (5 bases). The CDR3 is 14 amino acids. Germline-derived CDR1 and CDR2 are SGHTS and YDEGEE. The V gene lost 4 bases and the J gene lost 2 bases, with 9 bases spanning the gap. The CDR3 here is CASSLDRNTGELFF. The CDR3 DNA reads TGTGCCAGCAGCCTAGACAGAAACACCGGGGAGCTGTTTTTT.

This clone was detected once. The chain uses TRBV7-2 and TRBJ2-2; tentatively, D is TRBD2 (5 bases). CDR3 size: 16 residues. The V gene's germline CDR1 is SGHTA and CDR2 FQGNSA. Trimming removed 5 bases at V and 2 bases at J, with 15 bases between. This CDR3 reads CASSPNGNLNTGELFF. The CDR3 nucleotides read TGTGCCAGCAGCCCTAACGGGAACTTAAACACCGGGGAGCTGTTTTTT.

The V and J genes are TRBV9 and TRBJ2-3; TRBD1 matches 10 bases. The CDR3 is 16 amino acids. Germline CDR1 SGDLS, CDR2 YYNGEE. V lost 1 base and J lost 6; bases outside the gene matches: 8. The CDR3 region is CASSVSGTGVVDTQYF. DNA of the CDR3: TGTGCCAGCAGCGTATCCGGGACAGGGGTGGTGGATACGCAGTATTTT.

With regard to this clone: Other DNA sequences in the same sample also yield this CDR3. CDR3 nucleotides: TGTGCCACCAGCAGAGCGGGGGAGTACGAGCAGTACTTC. Encoded protein: CATSRAGEYEQYF. This chain links TRBV15 with TRBJ2-7, with D maybe TRBD2 (6 bases). The CDR3 length is 13 residues. CDR1 is LNHNV and CDR2 is YYDKDF in the germline V gene (reference sequence). V lost 1 base, J lost 4 bases, and 8 bases lay in between.

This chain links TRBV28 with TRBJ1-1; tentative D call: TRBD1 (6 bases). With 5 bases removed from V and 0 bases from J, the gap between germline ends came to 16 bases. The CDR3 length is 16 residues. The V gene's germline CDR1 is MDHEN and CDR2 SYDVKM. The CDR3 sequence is CASSIGGTGLNTEAFF. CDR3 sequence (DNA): TGTGCCAGCAGTATAGGGGGGACCGGCCTGAACACTGAAGCTTTCTTT.

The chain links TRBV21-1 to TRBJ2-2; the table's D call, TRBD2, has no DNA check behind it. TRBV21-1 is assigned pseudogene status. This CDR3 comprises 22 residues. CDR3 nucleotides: TGTGCCAGCAGCACTCCCGGCGGGACTAGCGGGGGGCACCCCGCGGGCACCGGGGAGCTGTTTTTT. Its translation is CASSTPGGTSGGHPAGTGELFF.

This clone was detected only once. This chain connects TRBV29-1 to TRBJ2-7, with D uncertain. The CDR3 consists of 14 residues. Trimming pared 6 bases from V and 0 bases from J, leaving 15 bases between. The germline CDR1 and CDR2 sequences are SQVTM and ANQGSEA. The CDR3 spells CSVVETLSSYEQYF. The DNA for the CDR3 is TGCAGCGTAGTCGAAACGCTGAGCTCCTACGAGCAGTACTTC.

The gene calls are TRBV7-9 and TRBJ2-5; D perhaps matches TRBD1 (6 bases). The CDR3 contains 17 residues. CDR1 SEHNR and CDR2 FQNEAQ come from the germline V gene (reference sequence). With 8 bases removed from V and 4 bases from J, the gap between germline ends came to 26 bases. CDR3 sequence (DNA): TGTGCCAGCTTCCCCCGCCCTGGGGGCCCATCGGGAGAGACCCAGTACTTC. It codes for CASFPRPGGPSGETQYF.

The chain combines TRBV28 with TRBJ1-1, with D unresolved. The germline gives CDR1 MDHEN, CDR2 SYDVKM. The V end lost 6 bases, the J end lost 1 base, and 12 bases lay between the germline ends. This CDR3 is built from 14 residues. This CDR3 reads CASRQALRNTEAFF. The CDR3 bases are TGTGCCAGCAGACAAGCCCTGAGGAACACTGAAGCTTTCTTT.

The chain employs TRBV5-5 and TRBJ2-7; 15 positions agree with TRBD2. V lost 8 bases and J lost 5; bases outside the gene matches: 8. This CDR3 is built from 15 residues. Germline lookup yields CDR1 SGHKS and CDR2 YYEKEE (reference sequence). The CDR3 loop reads CASGTSGGPEDEQYF. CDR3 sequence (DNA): TGTGCCAGTGGGACTAGCGGGGGGCCCGAGGACGAGCAGTACTTC.

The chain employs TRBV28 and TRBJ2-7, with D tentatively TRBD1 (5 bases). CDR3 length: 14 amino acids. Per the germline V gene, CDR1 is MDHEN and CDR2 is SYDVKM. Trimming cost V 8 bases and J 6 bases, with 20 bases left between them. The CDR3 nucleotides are TGTGCCAGCCTATCAACCAGGGATGTTGCCGAGCAGTACTTC. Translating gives CASLSTRDVAEQYF.

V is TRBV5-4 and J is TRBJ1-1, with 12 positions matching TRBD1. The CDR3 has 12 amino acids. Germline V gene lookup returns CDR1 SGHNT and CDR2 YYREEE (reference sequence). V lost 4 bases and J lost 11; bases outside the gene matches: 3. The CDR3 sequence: CASSVGQGAAFF. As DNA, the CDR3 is TGTGCCAGCAGCGTGGGACAGGGGGCCGCTTTCTTT.

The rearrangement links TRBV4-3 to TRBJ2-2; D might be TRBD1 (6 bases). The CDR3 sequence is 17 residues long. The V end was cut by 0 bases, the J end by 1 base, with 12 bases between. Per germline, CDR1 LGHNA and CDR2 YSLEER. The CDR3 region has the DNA TGCGCCAGCAGCCAAGATAGGTCAGGGGTGAACACCGGGGAGCTGTTTTTT. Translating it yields CASSQDRSGVNTGELFF.

The CDR3 sequence is CAWGTTGPSGNTIYF. Here the CDR3 DNA reads TGTGCCTGGGGTACGACAGGTCCCTCTGGAAACACCATATATTTT. The gene calls are TRBV30 and TRBJ1-3, with a tentative D call TRBD1 (6 bases). The V end lost 5 bases, the J end lost 0 bases, and 14 bases lay between the germline ends. The CDR3 length is 15 residues. CDR1 is GTSNPN, CDR2 SVGIG, per germline (reference sequence).

CDR3 region: CASSEQPGANEQFF. Written as DNA, the CDR3 is TGTGCCAGCAGTGAACAGCCAGGGGCCAATGAGCAGTTCTTC. This chain connects TRBV6-1 to TRBJ2-1, with a weak D call TRBD1 (6 bases). V gave up 2 bases and J gave up 6 bases, with 11 bases separating them. This CDR3 has 14 amino acids. Germline V gives CDR1 MNHNS, CDR2 SASEGT.

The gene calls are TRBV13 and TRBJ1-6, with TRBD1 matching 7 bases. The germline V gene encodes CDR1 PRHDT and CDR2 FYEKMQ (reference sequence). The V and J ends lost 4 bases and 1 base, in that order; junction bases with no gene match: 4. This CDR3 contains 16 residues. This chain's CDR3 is CASSSKGASYNSPLHF. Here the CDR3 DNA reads TGTGCCAGCAGCTCGAAGGGGGCATCCTATAATTCACCCCTCCACTTT.

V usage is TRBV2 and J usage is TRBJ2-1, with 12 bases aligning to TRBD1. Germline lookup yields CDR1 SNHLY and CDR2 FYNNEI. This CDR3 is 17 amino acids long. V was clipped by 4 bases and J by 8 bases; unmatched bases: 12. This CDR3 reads CASSVGTGGGLRDEQFF. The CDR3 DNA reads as TGTGCCAGCAGTGTCGGGACAGGGGGCGGTCTCAGGGATGAGCAGTTCTTC.

This CDR3 reads CASSLELAGYTDTQYF. CDR3 bases: TGTGCCAGCAGCTTGGAACTAGCGGGGTACACAGATACGCAGTATTTT. The genes are TRBV5-6 and TRBJ2-3; 10 bases match TRBD2. There are 16 residues in the CDR3. Germline-derived CDR1 and CDR2 are SGHDT and YYEEEE. The V segment lost 0 bases and the J segment 2 bases; nucleotides outside the gene matches: 3.

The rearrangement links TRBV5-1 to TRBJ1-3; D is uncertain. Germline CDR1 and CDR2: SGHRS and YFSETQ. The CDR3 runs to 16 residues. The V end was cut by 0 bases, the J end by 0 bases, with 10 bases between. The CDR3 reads CASSLEGRSSGNTIYF. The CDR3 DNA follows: TGCGCCAGCAGCTTGGAGGGCAGGAGCTCTGGAAACACCATATATTTT.

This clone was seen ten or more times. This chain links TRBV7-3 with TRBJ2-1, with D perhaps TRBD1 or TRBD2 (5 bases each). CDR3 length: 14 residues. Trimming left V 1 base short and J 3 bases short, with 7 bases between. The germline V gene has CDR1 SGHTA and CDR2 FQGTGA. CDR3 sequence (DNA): TGTGCCAGCAGCTTAAGGGACGGCTACAATGAGCAGTTCTTC. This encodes CASSLRDGYNEQFF.

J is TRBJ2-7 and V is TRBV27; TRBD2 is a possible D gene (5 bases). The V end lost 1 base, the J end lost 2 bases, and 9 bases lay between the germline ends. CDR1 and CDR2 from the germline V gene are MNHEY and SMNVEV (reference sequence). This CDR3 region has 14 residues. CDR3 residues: CASSLYMGAYEQYF. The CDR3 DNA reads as TGTGCCAGCAGTTTATATATGGGAGCCTACGAGCAGTACTTC.